Below, 8 T cell receptor beta chains from the same sample are listed, as sequenced in a study of cytomegalovirus exposure and HLA in healthy donors. PCR primers comprised 60 Vbeta and 13 Jbeta primers. Clones were read by immunoSEQ multiplex PCR, and TCRdb kept only the in-frame ones, dropping some. The data hold 220,000 or so clones, with around 80% observed a single time. Specimen: PBMCs. Source of these receptors: a male donor in good health and CMV-seronegative.

This clone showed up just a few times. The J gene is TRBJ1-1, the V gene TRBV7-6; no firm D call. Trimming removed 1 base from V and 1 base from J, with 4 bases in between. Germline V gives CDR1 SGHVS, CDR2 FNYEAQ. The CDR3 consists of 13 residues. The CDR3 here is CASSLEQNTEAFF. Written as DNA, the CDR3 is TGTGCCAGCAGCTTAGAACAGAACACTGAAGCTTTCTTT.

This clone is a singleton in its sample. The V call is TRBV11-3, the J call TRBJ2-7, with D perhaps matching TRBD2 (6 bases). This CDR3 has 17 amino acids. Trimming removed 0 bases at V and 3 bases at J, with 18 bases between. Germline CDR1 is SGHNT and CDR2 is YENEEA. The CDR3 DNA reads as TGTGCCAGCAGCTTAGAATTCGGGACTTCGGAACTCTACGAGCAGTACTTC. This codes for CASSLEFGTSELYEQYF.

The chain links TRBV29-1 to TRBJ2-3, with D perhaps matching TRBD2 (6 bases). There are 15 residues in the CDR3. The V gene's germline CDR1 is SQVTM and CDR2 ANQGSEA. With 5 bases removed from V and 0 bases from J, the gap between germline ends came to 15 bases. CDR3 coding DNA: TGCAGCGTTATTACCGGACTATTTAGCACAGATACGCAGTATTTT. Its protein product is CSVITGLFSTDTQYF.

The gene calls are TRBV11-3 and TRBJ2-1; 10 bases line up with TRBD2. In germline, CDR1 is SGHNT, CDR2 YENEEA. Trimming cost V 4 bases and J 2 bases; bases outside gene matches: 5. The CDR3 is 16 residues long. CDR3 nucleotides: TGTGCCAGCAGCTCTCAGACTAGCGGGCCCTACAATGAGCAGTTCTTC. Protein: CASSSQTSGPYNEQFF.

The chain employs TRBV27 and TRBJ2-2; 16 nucleotides align to TRBD2. CDR1 and CDR2 from the germline V gene are MNHEY and SMNVEV (reference sequence). The trim removed 0 bases at V and 5 bases at J, leaving 6 bases unmatched. The CDR3 consists of 19 residues. CDR3 bases: TGTGCCAGCAGTTTATCGGGGACTAGCGGGGGGGTGGGGACCGGGGAGCTGTTTTTT. The encoded protein is CASSLSGTSGGVGTGELFF.

V usage is TRBV29-1 and J usage is TRBJ2-7; no definite D call. This CDR3 is 11 amino acids long. The germline V and J ends were trimmed by 4 bases and 3 bases, with 7 bases remaining between them. Germline values: CDR1 SQVTM, CDR2 ANQGSEA. The DNA for the CDR3 is TGCAGCGTTGGCGGAATCTACGAGCAGTACTTC. Its protein is CSVGGIYEQYF.

The chain links TRBV19 to TRBJ1-5; 8 bases match TRBD1. V shed 3 bases and J 4 bases; nucleotides not matched to a gene: 5. The CDR3 extends over 15 amino acids. Per the germline V gene, CDR1 is LNHDA and CDR2 is SQIVND (reference sequence). CDR3 sequence (DNA): TGTGCCAGTAGTATGACAGGGGCCGGGAATCAGCCCCAGCATTTT. Amino acids: CASSMTGAGNQPQHF.

A remark on this clone: Other DNA sequences within the sample encode an identical CDR3. For the CDR3, the DNA is TGTGCCAGCAGTTCGGGGGTCAGGGCTGAAGCTTTCTTT. This translates into CASSSGVRAEAFF. V gene TRBV28 combines with J gene TRBJ1-1; a weak D match, TRBD1 (5 bases). The V gene lost 4 bases and the J gene lost 6 bases, with 12 bases spanning the gap. CDR1 is MDHEN and CDR2 is SYDVKM in the germline V gene. The CDR3 contains 13 residues.